This TCR beta chain originates from a study of cytomegalovirus exposure and HLA in healthy donors. Concerning this clone itself: What it recognizes is unknown.

Germline V gene lookup returns CDR1 KGHSH and CDR2 LQKENI. V shed 3 bases, J shed 5 bases, and the junction held 5 bases outside the gene matches. CDR3 length: 15 residues. Study-wide findings and caveats: It was found in a later analysis that first-cohort TCR clusters tended to co-occur in the 130 or so validation repertoires. Some TCR beta chains (more than 150 of them) were listed as cytomegalovirus-associated. The dataset shows that most TCR sequences were rare, while some public TCRs occurred in many donors. In vitro testing confirmed a few CMV-associated chains as specific for CMV antigens.

Clones were read by immunoSEQ multiplex PCR, and TCRdb kept only the in-frame ones, dropping some. The table shows approximately 160,000 clones, with 86% occurring only once. This receptor was taken from a woman younger than 30 in good health and CMV-seronegative. Specimen: PBMCs. The J gene is TRBJ1-5, the V gene TRBV18; 9 nucleotides line up with TRBD1. The chain's CDR3 is CASSPGTGWHQPQHF. The CDR3 coding sequence is TGTGCCAGCTCACCCGGGACAGGGTGGCATCAGCCCCAGCATTTT.